This paragraph covers one T cell receptor (beta chain) sequence. Its antigen remains unknown. The protocol was immunoSEQ multiplex PCR, while the TCRdb copy is restricted to in-frame clones and leaves out a portion. The sample has 25,000 to 35,000 clones; 90% are singletons. CDR1 and CDR2 (germline): SGHNT, YYREEE (reference sequence). Trimming took 3 bases from V and 4 from J, leaving 7 bases between them. The CDR3 runs 12 residues. The record originates from a study of neoadjuvant nivolumab and ipilimumab in lung cancer. Regarding the study as a whole: TCR richness and clonality were higher in tumors than adjacent uninvolved lung. TCR sequencing covered a small number of samples.

This chain uses TRBV5-4 with TRBJ1-2, with unresolved D. The TCR was taken from an adult with non-small cell lung cancer. The sample here was peripheral blood, taken after neoadjuvant nivolumab, alone or with ipilimumab, at or shortly before surgery. The CDR3 bases are TGTGCCAGCAGCTCCGAGGGCTATGGCTACACCTTC. Amino acids: CASSSEGYGYTF.